One and the same sample provided the 24 T cell receptor beta chains below, sequenced in a study of blood T cells in healthy people across ages (dated by TCRdb to the mid-2010s). Library preparation employed 5' RACE. The data were produced on an Illumina HiSeq 2500. A second PCR of 7 to 11 cycles was performed with a sample-barcoded 5' primer and a J-beta primer mix. Starting from the raw public reads, TCRdb applied fastp trimming at Q25, assembled clones with MiXCR and retained in-frame beta chains. CDR3 protein sequences are deduplicated, and each keeps its most common genes and DNA. For this sample the table gives approximately 800,000 distinct CDR3 sequences, of which about half were detected only once. Over 15% of the sample is taken by the ten largest. Sequences were obtained from blood. These receptors all come from an elderly man in good health.

This clonotype was seen only a few times. This chain joins TRBV12-3 or TRBV12-4 and TRBJ2-3; 13 bases are a match to TRBD2. With V trimmed by 6 bases and J by 3 bases, 21 bases remained unmatched. The CDR3 is made up of 21 amino acids. Here the CDR3 DNA reads TGTGCCAGCAGACCACCGGGACTAGCGGGATTGTCTCGGAATTGGACAGATACGCAGTATTTT. It codes for CASRPPGLAGLSRNWTDTQYF.

V and J are TRBV20-1 and TRBJ1-5; D ambiguous. This CDR3 region has 17 residues. V was trimmed by 3 bases and J by 0 bases, leaving 18 bases between them. Per germline, CDR1 DFQATT and CDR2 SNEGSKA (reference sequence). CDR3 DNA sequence: TGCAGTGCTAGTGTAACCGACATCCGGCATAGCAATCAGCCCCAGCATTTT. Translated, it gives CSASVTDIRHSNQPQHF.

The genes are TRBV20-1 and TRBJ2-1; D remains ambiguous. The V gene lost 6 bases and the J gene lost 9 bases, with 15 bases spanning the gap. This CDR3 is built from 12 residues. The germline V gene has CDR1 DFQATT and CDR2 SNEGSKA (reference sequence). The CDR3 loop reads CSAAHIRGEQFF. The CDR3 DNA follows: TGCAGTGCCGCCCATATACGTGGTGAGCAGTTCTTC.

This chain uses TRBV3-1 with TRBJ2-7; either TRBD1 or TRBD2 may supply D (7 bases each). V was clipped by 4 bases and J by 4 bases, with 17 bases between them. This CDR3 comprises 15 residues. Germline V gene data show CDR1 as LGHDT and CDR2 as YNNKEL (reference sequence). The DNA of the CDR3 is TGTGCCAGCAGCCCACGCAGGGGGGGGACATACGAGCAGTACTTC. It is translated as CASSPRRGGTYEQYF.

The genes are TRBV30 and TRBJ2-1; no reliable D call. The CDR3 extends over 10 amino acids. Trimming took 5 bases from V and 10 from J, leaving 9 bases between them. CDR1 is GTSNPN and CDR2 is SVGIG in the germline V gene (reference sequence). Here the CDR3 reads CAWGEMEQFF. DNA of the CDR3: TGTGCCTGGGGTGAGATGGAGCAGTTCTTC.

This clonotype was observed a handful of times. V gene TRBV5-1 combines with J gene TRBJ2-7; 8 bases agree with TRBD1. This CDR3 is 14 amino acids long. V trimming: 1 base; J trimming: 6 bases; junction bases outside the gene matches: 6. The germline V gene has CDR1 SGHRS and CDR2 YFSETQ. The CDR3 sequence is CASSLTITGGEQYF. CDR3 nucleotides: TGCGCCAGCAGCTTGACTATTACAGGGGGCGAGCAGTACTTC.

This clonotype turned up a few times. This chain joins TRBV20-1 and TRBJ1-1; D is perhaps TRBD1 (6 bases). Germline values: CDR1 DFQATT, CDR2 SNEGSKA (reference sequence). The length of the CDR3 is 16 residues. V lost 1 base and J lost 5, with 20 bases in between. CDR3 region: CSARVIFGGRGTEAFF. The CDR3 nucleotides are TGCAGTGCTAGAGTCATCTTCGGGGGGCGCGGGACTGAAGCTTTCTTT.

This chain links TRBV7-8 with TRBJ2-5, with 12 bases lining up with TRBD2. The CDR3 has 15 amino acids. Trimming removed 3 bases from V and 5 bases from J; junction bases left unmatched: 4. The germline V gene has CDR1 SGHVS and CDR2 FQNEAQ. In DNA form, the CDR3 reads TGTGCCAGCAGCTTTCGGACTAGCGGGAAGGAGACCCAGTACTTC. It translates to CASSFRTSGKETQYF.

The chain employs TRBV30 and TRBJ1-1; tentative D call: TRBD1 (6 bases). Trimming left V 1 base short and J 4 bases short, with 10 bases between. This CDR3 is built from 13 residues. Germline V lookup: CDR1 GTSNPN, CDR2 SVGIG (reference sequence). The CDR3 coding sequence is TGTGCCTGGAGTGCTGTAGGGGGCACTGAAGCTTTCTTT. Amino acids: CAWSAVGGTEAFF.

The sample holds a few counts of this clonotype. The chain joins TRBV2 to TRBJ2-7; 8 nucleotides line up with TRBD1. There are 14 residues in the CDR3. Losses at the gene ends were 3 bases for V and 5 bases for J; bases not matched to a gene: 6. Germline loops: CDR1 SNHLY, CDR2 FYNNEI. This chain's CDR3 is CASSERTGRHEQYF. The CDR3 DNA reads TGTGCCAGCAGTGAGCGGACAGGGCGGCACGAGCAGTACTTC.

The chain has TRBV20-1 and TRBJ2-3; 8 bases are shared with TRBD1. The junction had 5 bases not matched to a gene; V was cut back by 7 bases and J by 5 bases. This CDR3 region has 12 residues. Germline CDR1 DFQATT, CDR2 SNEGSKA (reference sequence). The CDR3 protein is CSVGQGRDTQYF. CDR3 DNA: TGCAGTGTCGGACAGGGCCGAGATACGCAGTATTTT.

Points on this clonotype: At one boundary the junction diverges from the germline segment, which might be a read error. This chain uses TRBV29-1 with TRBJ2-6; D is tentatively TRBD1 or TRBD2 (5 bases each). Germline CDR1 SQVTM, CDR2 ANQGSEA. CDR3 length equals 15 residues. The CDR3 DNA reads TGCAGCGTTGTGAAGGGCGGGTCTGGGGCCAACGTCCAGACTTTC. Its protein product is CSVVKGGSGANVQTF.

This clonotype occurred a few times. The gene calls are TRBV4-3 and TRBJ1-2; D possibly corresponds to TRBD1 (5 bases). The germline V gene has CDR1 LGHNA and CDR2 YSLEER. Between the trimmed V and J ends, which lost 0 bases and 8 bases, there was a span of 25 bases. The CDR3 covers 18 residues. In DNA, the CDR3 is TGCGCCAGCAGCCAAGATCTTGAGACAGATAACTACCCCCGGGGCTACACCTTC. Its translation is CASSQDLETDNYPRGYTF.

The chain recombines TRBV6-2 or TRBV6-3 with TRBJ1-4; possibly TRBD1 for D (6 bases). Germline V lookup: CDR1 MNHEY, CDR2 SVGEGT. This CDR3 has 23 residues. The germline V and J ends were trimmed by 2 bases and 0 bases, with 31 bases remaining between them. Written as DNA, the CDR3 is TGTGCCAGCAGTTACCCTTTGGACAGTCGGGAGTCGTCGCGTAAATCAACTAATGAAAAACTGTTTTTT. Protein product: CASSYPLDSRESSRKSTNEKLFF.

Only a few counts were recorded for this clonotype. This chain uses TRBV21-1 with TRBJ2-7; the D segment call TRBD2 is taken from the table without a DNA check. TRBV21-1 is an annotated pseudogene. The CDR3 is 16 residues long. In nucleotides, the CDR3 is TGTGCCAGCAGCAAAGGAGGGCGGGAGGACTCCTACGAGCAGTACTTC. Translated: CASSKGGREDSYEQYF.

The CDR3 nucleotides read TGCGCCAGCAGCTTGAATCCGCAGGGCGGTGAGGAGCCCCAGCATTTT. Protein product: CASSLNPQGGEEPQHF. V is TRBV5-1 and J is TRBJ1-5; D may be TRBD1 (5 bases). This CDR3 has 16 residues. CDR1 SGHRS and CDR2 YFSETQ come from the germline V gene. V was cut by 1 base and J by 8 bases, with 19 bases left in between.

This sequence joins TRBV20-1 and TRBJ2-7; perhaps TRBD2 as D (5 bases). V was clipped by 5 bases and J by 4 bases, with 12 bases between them. The CDR3 has 12 amino acids. Germline-derived CDR1 and CDR2 are DFQATT and SNEGSKA (reference sequence). In DNA, the CDR3 is TGCAGTGCTGAGGAGGACGGGTACGAGCAGTACTTC. Its protein is CSAEEDGYEQYF.

CDR3 residues: CASSPQAGGAYNEQFF. In DNA form, the CDR3 reads TGTGCCAGCAGCCCTCAAGCGGGAGGAGCGTACAATGAGCAGTTCTTC. V usage is TRBV5-6 and J usage is TRBJ2-1; 9 bases are shared with TRBD2. V trimming: 4 bases; J trimming: 4 bases; junction bases outside the gene matches: 9. There are 16 residues in the CDR3. Germline CDR1 and CDR2: SGHDT and YYEEEE. Supplemented by reference TRBV5-6 and TRBJ2-1, the full variable domain reads DAGVTQSPTHLIKTRGQQVTLRCSPKSGHDTVSWYQQALGQGPQFIFQYYEEEERQRGNFPDRFSGHQFPNYSSELNVNALLLGDSALYLCASSPQAGGAYNEQFFGPGTRLTVL.

This chain joins TRBV30 and TRBJ1-6; a possible D gene is TRBD1 (6 bases). CDR1 and CDR2 from the germline V gene are GTSNPN and SVGIG (reference sequence). V lost 2 bases and J 8 bases, leaving 22 bases between the germline ends. The CDR3 has 17 amino acids. The CDR3 spells CAWSLPTGTIGDSPLHF. In DNA, the CDR3 is TGTGCCTGGAGTTTACCGACAGGAACCATAGGGGATTCACCCCTCCACTTT.

The gene calls are TRBV28 and TRBJ1-2, with a possible D match to TRBD1 (6 bases). Trimming took 3 bases from V and 3 from J, leaving 11 bases between them. The CDR3 loop spans 14 amino acids. Looked up from germline, CDR1 is MDHEN and CDR2 is SYDVKM. The CDR3 reads CASSFWGRDYGYTF. In nucleotides, the CDR3 is TGTGCCAGCAGTTTCTGGGGGCGGGACTATGGCTACACCTTC.

This chain joins TRBV28 and TRBJ2-3; 8 bases fit TRBD1. The V gene end was trimmed by 6 bases and the J gene end by 2 bases; junction bases not matched to a gene: 10. From germline, CDR1 is MDHEN and CDR2 SYDVKM. The CDR3 extends over 16 amino acids. CDR3 sequence reads: CASSPTDRAFTDTQYF. The DNA for the CDR3 is TGTGCCAGCAGCCCCACGGACAGGGCATTCACAGATACGCAGTATTTT.

The rearrangement uses TRBV6-6 and TRBJ2-1; possible D gene TRBD2, 6 bases. The V gene's germline CDR1 is MNHNY and CDR2 SVGAGI (reference sequence). Trimming took 11 bases from V and 2 from J, leaving 19 bases between them. This CDR3 comprises 15 residues. CDR3 amino acids: CAASALGGAYNEQFF. The CDR3 coding sequence is TGTGCCGCCTCTGCCCTGGGCGGGGCCTACAATGAGCAGTTCTTC.

A few counts support this clonotype. The chain uses TRBV7-2 and TRBJ2-3; D call uncertain. The germline V gene has CDR1 SGHTA and CDR2 FQGNSA. This CDR3 spans 13 amino acids. The V end lost 8 bases, the J end lost 1 base, and 10 bases lay between the germline ends. The CDR3 region has the DNA TGTGCCAGCGGAAGGTTCCGCACAGATACGCAGTATTTT. This translates into CASGRFRTDTQYF.

This clonotype was seen more than once but under ten times. The V call is TRBV29-1, the J call TRBJ2-5; 9 nucleotides align to TRBD1. Germline CDR1 and CDR2: SQVTM and ANQGSEA. Unmatched junction bases numbered 7, after V lost 6 bases and J lost 5 bases. This CDR3 spans 13 amino acids. The DNA for the CDR3 is TGCAGCGTCGGACAGGGGTTTGGGGAGACCCAGTACTTC. It translates to CSVGQGFGETQYF.